This T cell receptor beta chain was identified during a study of healthy donors' naive CD4 and CD8 T cells. Study outcomes and limitations: Positive CDR3 charge linked to CD4+ cells, negative to CD8+ cells. About 13% of CD4/CD8 propensity variance appeared explained by V, J and CDR3 charge.

As concerns this clonotype: Its antigen is currently unknown.

Each TCR library used around 500 ng of total RNA and a linear amplification protocol. Via MiXCR, TCRdb re-called the reads, giving one row per CDR3 protein. The sample includes roughly 200,000 distinct CDR3 sequences, 65% to 80% of them seen just once. Sample: naive CD4+ and CD8+ T cells sorted from blood, pooled from several donors. The receptor's source is a pool of human donors in good health; the sample pools cells from several healthy donors.

This CDR3 reads CASSQDRAREGYEQYF. The CDR3, as DNA: TGCGCCAGCAGCCAAGATAGGGCCAGGGAGGGCTACGAGCAGTACTTC. The chain joins TRBV4-1 to TRBJ2-7; 7 positions agree with TRBD2. The CDR3 contains 16 residues. Looked up from germline, CDR1 is MGHRA and CDR2 is YSYEKL. V shed 0 bases and J 3 bases; nucleotides not matched to a gene: 8.